This T cell receptor beta chain was retrieved from a study of persistence of HIV-infected CD4 T cells. Sequencing used immunoSEQ version 4 in survey mode. Assay: immunoSEQ multiplex PCR; the TCRdb copy retains only in-frame clones and omits some. In the table there are tens of thousands of clones, around 76% of which are singletons. Lysates of CMV-infected fibroblasts at around 9.8 ug/mL stimulated these cells. Memory cells lacking CD40L and CD69 with high CD45RO were sorted. For at least 4 years, plasma HIV-1 RNA was undetectable (<50 copies/mL). CD8+ T cells were removed from PBMCs prior to stimulation. Study findings and constraints: TCR analyses could not target the rare provirus-carrying CMV-responding cells. CMV- and Gag-responding cells had lower TCRbeta richness than CD3/CD28-responding cells.

Regarding this clone: Its antigen is not known.

The CDR3 has 16 amino acids. The ends lost 4 bases at V and 2 bases at J; junction bases unmatched: 7. Germline CDR1 is LGHDT and CDR2 is YNNKEL (reference sequence). The chain links TRBV3-1 (or the pseudogene TRBV3-2) to TRBJ2-7; 11 nucleotides match TRBD2. The TCR comes from an adult woman with HIV who was CMV-seropositive. Specimen: CD4+ T cells sorted from PBMCs after approximately 20-hour stimulation, collected from a patient who received antiretroviral therapy. The CDR3 reads CASSPQTSGDTYEQYF. CDR3 nucleotide sequence: TGTGCCAGCAGCCCACAGACTAGCGGGGATACCTACGAGCAGTACTTC.